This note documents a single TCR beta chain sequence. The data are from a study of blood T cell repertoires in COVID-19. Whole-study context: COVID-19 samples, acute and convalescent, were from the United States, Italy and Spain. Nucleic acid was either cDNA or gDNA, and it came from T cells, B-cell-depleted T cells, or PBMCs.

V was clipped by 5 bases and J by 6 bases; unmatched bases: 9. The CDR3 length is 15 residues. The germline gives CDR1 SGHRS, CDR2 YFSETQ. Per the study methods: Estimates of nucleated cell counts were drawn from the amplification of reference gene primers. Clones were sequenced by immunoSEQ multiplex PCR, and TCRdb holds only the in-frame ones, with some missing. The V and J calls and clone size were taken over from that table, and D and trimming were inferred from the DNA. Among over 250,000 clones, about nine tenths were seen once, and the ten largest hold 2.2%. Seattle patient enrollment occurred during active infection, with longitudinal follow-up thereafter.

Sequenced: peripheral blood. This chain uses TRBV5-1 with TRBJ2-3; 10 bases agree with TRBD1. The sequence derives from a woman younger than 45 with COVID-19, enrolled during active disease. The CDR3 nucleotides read TGCGCCAGCAGACTAGGGACAGGGGAGGGCGATACGCAGTATTTT. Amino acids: CASRLGTGEGDTQYF. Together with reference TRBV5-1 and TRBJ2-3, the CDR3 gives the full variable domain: KAGVTQTPRYLIKTRGQQVTLSCSPISGHRSVSWYQQTPGQGLQFLFEYFSETQRNKGNFPGRFSGRQFSNSRSEMNVSTLELGDSALYLCASRLGTGEGDTQYFGPGTRLTVL.